This T cell receptor beta chain was observed in a study of liver allograft versus peripheral blood T cells. Overall study context: Transplanted-liver and recipient peripheral blood T cell receptor repertoires were compared.

The CDR3 loop spans 16 amino acids. Germline V CDR1 and CDR2: KGHSH, LQKENI. J was trimmed by 4 bases and V by 3 bases; bases with no gene match: 7. Overall study findings and caveats: Intra-allograft T cell receptor repertoires in the liver reportedly differed from peripheral blood repertoires.

MiXCR, applied by TCRdb to the reads, yields one record per CDR3 protein. The data contain more than 10,000 distinct CDR3 sequences, about a fifth of them singletons. There are many counts of this clonotype. The antigen is unknown. The chain joins TRBV18 to TRBJ1-1, with TRBD1 matching 11 bases. The receptor comes from a human patient who had a liver transplant. The graft donor may have given rise to some T cells. For the CDR3, the DNA is TGTGCCAGCTCACCTGGGACAGGGGGTGGGGGCACTGAAGCTTTCTTT. Amino acid sequence: CASSPGTGGGGTEAFF.